The sequence of this T cell receptor (beta chain) was determined in a study of identical twins. Among all donors, each was a healthy Caucasian. General study results and limits: Some out-of-frame alpha sequences were shared by twins, and these showed excess low generation probability.

Germline-derived CDR1 and CDR2 are SGHTA and FQGNSA. This CDR3 is built from 12 residues. The ends lost 1 base at V and 11 bases at J; junction bases unmatched: 4. Template switching added a universal primer binding site, and final cDNA carried unique molecular identifiers. MiXCR, run by TCRdb on the 5' RACE reads, gives a single entry per CDR3 protein. The top ten hold less than 15% of the sample, which has hundreds of thousands of distinct CDR3 sequences, 15% to 20% seen once. For this clonotype: The antigen is undetermined.

These data also featured in a second study, about T cells expressing NK-cell markers. That source notes: Within the sequenced cohort of eight donors, seven exhibited HCMV seropositivity and one was seronegative.

The origin of this receptor is a woman aged 18-29 years in good health. The sequenced sample consisted of PBMCs. This sequence joins TRBV7-2 and TRBJ1-1; 7 bases match TRBD1. The CDR3 coding sequence is TGTGCCAGCAGCTTAGTCAGGGGGTGGGCTTTCTTT. The encoded protein is CASSLVRGWAFF.